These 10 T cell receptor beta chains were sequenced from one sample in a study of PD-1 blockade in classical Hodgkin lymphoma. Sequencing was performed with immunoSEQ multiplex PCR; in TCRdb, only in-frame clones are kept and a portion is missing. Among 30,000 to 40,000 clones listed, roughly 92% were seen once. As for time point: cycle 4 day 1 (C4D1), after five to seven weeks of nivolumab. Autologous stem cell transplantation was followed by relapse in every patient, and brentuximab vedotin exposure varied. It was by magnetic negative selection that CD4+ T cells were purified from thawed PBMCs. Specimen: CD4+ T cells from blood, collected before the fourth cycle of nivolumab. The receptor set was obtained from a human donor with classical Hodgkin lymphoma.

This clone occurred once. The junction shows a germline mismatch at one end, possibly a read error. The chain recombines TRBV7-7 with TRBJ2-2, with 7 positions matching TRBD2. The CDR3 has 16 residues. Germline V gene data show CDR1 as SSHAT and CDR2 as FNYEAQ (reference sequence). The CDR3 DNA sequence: TGTGCTAGCAGCTTAGACAGCGGGACGGACACCGGGGAGCTGTTTTTT. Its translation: CASSLDSGTDTGELFF.

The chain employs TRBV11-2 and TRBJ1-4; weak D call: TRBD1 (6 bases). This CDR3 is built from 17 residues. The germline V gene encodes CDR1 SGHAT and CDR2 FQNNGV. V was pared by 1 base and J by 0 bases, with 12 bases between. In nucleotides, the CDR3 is TGTGCCAGCAGCTTAGTGGGCAGGGGCGCAACTAATGAAAAACTGTTTTTT. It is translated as CASSLVGRGATNEKLFF.

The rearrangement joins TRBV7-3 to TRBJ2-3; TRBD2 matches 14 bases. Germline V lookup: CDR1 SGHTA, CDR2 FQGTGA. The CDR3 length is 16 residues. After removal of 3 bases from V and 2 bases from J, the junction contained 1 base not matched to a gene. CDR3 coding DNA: TGTGCCAGCAGCTTGGGACTAGCGGGAGCCACAGATACGCAGTATTTT. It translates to CASSLGLAGATDTQYF.

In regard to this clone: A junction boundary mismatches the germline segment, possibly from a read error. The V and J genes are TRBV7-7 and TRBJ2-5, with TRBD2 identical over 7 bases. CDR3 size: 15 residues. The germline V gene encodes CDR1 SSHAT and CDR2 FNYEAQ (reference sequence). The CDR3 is CASSFSRGNQETQYF. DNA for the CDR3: TGTGCTAGCAGCTTCTCGCGGGGGAACCAAGAGACCCAGTACTTC.

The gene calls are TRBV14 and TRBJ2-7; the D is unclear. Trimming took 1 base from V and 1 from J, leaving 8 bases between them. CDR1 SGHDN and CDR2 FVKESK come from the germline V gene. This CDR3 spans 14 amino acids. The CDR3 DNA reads TGTGCCAGCAGCCAAGGAAGGGCGTCCTACGAGCAGTACTTC. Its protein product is CASSQGRASYEQYF.

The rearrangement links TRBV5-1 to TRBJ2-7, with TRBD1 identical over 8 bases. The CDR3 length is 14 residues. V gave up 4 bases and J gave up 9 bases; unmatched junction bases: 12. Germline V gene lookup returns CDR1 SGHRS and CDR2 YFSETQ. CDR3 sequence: CASSLDRAELGQYF. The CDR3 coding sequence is TGCGCCAGCAGCCTGGACAGGGCGGAACTAGGGCAGTACTTC.

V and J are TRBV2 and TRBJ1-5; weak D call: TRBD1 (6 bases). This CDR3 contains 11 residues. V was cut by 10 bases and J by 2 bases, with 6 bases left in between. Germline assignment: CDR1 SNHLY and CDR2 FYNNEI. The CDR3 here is CATGGNQPQHF. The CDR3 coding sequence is TGTGCCACAGGGGGCAATCAGCCCCAGCATTTT.

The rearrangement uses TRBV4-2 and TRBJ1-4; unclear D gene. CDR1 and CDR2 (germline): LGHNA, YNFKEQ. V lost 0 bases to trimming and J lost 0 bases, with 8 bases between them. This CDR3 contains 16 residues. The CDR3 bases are TGTGCCAGCAGCCAAGATTACAGTACAACTAATGAAAAACTGTTTTTT. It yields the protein CASSQDYSTTNEKLFF.

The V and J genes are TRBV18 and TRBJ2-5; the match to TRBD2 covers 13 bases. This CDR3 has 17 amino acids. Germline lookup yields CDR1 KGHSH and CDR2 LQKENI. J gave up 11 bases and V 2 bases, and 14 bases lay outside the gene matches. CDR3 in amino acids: CASSPGFSGLAGVSQYF. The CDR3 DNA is TGTGCCAGCTCACCAGGGTTTTCTGGACTAGCGGGAGTTAGTCAGTACTTC.

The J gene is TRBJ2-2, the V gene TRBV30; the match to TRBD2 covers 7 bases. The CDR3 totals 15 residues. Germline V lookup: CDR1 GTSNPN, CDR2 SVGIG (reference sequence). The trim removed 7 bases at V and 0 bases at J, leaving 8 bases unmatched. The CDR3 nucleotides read TGTGCCTCAACACCCGGGACTACGAACACCGGGGAGCTGTTTTTT. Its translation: CASTPGTTNTGELFF.